This T cell receptor (beta chain) is drawn from a study of T cell responses to AZD1222 COVID-19 vaccine. Here immunoSEQ multiplex PCR was the method, and the copy in TCRdb shows in-frame clones only, minus some. The data hold around 120,000 clones, with about 89% observed a single time. The CDR3 totals 13 residues. J lost 7 bases, V lost 4 bases, and 3 bases had no gene match. In germline, CDR1 is SNHLY, CDR2 FYNNEI. This TCR derives from an adult who received the AZD1222 COVID-19 vaccine. J is TRBJ1-2 and V is TRBV2; 10 bases fit TRBD1. Source: peripheral blood, taken 28 days after the second AZD1222 dose. The DNA for the CDR3 is TGTGCCAGCAGTGGACAGGGGGCAGGTGGCTACACCTTC. Its protein is CASSGQGAGGYTF.